This TCR beta chain derives from a study of blood T cells in healthy people across ages. Next came a second PCR, run for 7 to 11 cycles, which used a sample-barcoded 5' primer along with a J-beta primer mix. TCRdb redid the calling of the 5' RACE reads with MiXCR, one entry per CDR3 protein. Among around 990,000 distinct CDR3 sequences, more than 30% were seen once, and the ten largest hold under 15%. In regard to this clonotype: What it binds is unknown.

Study observations and caveats: A roughly linear fall in TCR beta diversity per million T cells was seen with increasing age. Greater diversity and more naive CD4+ cells were seen in long-lived donors than in aged donors.

Germline values: CDR1 MDHEN, CDR2 SYDVKM. The CDR3 loop spans 15 amino acids. Trimming shortened V by 5 bases and J by 1 base, and 12 bases separated the two germline ends. The TCR originated in a man between 18 and 29 years old in good health. Sequenced input: blood. This chain links TRBV28 with TRBJ1-5; a weak D match, TRBD1 (5 bases). The CDR3 DNA is TGTGCCAGCAGTGAGGTCGCAGGGAGCAATCAGCCCCAGCATTTT. It is translated as CASSEVAGSNQPQHF. Variable domain in full (rest from reference TRBV28 and TRBJ1-5): DVKVTQSSRYLVKRTGEKVFLECVQDMDHENMFWYRQDPGLGLRLIYFSYDVKMKEKGDIPEGYSVSREKKERFSLILESASTNQTSMYLCASSEVAGSNQPQHFGDGTRLSIL.